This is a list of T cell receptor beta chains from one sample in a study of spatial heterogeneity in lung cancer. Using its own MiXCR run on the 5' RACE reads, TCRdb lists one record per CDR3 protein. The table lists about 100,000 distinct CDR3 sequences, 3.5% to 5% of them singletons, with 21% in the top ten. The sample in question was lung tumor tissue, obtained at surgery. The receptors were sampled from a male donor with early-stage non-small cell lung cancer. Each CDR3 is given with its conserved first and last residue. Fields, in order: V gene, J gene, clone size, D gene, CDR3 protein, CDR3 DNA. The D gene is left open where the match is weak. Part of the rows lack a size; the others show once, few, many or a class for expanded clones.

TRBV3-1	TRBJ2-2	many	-	CASSHTRMTGELFF	TGTGCCAGCAGCCACACACGTATGACCGGGGAGCTGTTTTTT
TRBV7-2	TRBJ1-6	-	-	CASSLSASSYNSPLHF	TGTGCCAGCAGCTTAAGTGCGAGCTCCTATAATTCACCCCTCCACTTT
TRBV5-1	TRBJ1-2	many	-	CASSLGLAHSYGYTF	TGCGCCAGCAGCTTGGGGCTGGCCCACTCCTATGGCTACACCTTC
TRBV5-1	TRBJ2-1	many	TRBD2	CASSLELAGDGQFF	TGCGCCAGCAGCTTGGAGCTAGCGGGAGACGGGCAGTTCTTC
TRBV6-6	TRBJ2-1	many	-	CASSRLQGNEQFF	TGTGCCAGCAGTAGATTACAGGGAAATGAGCAGTTCTTC
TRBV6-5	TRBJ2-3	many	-	CASSQRLFTDTQYF	TGTGCCAGCAGCCAACGGTTGTTTACAGATACGCAGTATTTT
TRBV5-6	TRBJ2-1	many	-	CASTPGTSSEQFF	TGTGCCAGCACCCCGGGGACCTCCAGTGAGCAGTTCTTC
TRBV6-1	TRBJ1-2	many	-	CASSGSGNYGYTF	TGTGCCAGCAGTGGAAGCGGTAACTATGGCTACACCTTC
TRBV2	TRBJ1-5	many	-	CASSWGRDDQPQHF	TGTGCCAGCAGTTGGGGCAGGGACGATCAGCCCCAGCATTTT
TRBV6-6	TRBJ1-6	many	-	CASSYIQGLRSYNSPLHF	TGTGCCAGCAGTTACATCCAGGGGTTGAGGTCCTATAATTCACCCCTCCACTTT
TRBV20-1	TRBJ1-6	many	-	CSAYGGQNSPLHF	TGCAGTGCCTACGGGGGGCAGAATTCACCCCTCCACTTT
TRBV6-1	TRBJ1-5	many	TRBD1	CASSHQGASAQPQHF	TGTGCCAGCAGTCATCAGGGGGCTAGTGCTCAGCCCCAGCATTTT
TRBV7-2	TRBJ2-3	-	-	CASSLGNPRDTQYF	TGTGCCAGCAGCCTCGGGAATCCGCGGGATACGCAGTATTTT
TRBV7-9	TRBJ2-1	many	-	CASRSSLYNEQFF	TGTGCCAGCAGGTCGTCTCTTTACAATGAGCAGTTCTTC
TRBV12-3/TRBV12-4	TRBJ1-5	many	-	CASSLSVGPQHF	TGTGCCAGCAGTTTGAGCGTCGGGCCCCAGCATTTT
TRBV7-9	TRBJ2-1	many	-	CASSLGRLGESYNEQFF	TGTGCCAGCAGCTTAGGACGGTTAGGTGAGTCCTACAATGAGCAGTTCTTC
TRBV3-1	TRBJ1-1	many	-	CASSQDGGRGNTEAFF	TGTGCCAGCAGCCAAGATGGAGGCAGGGGGAACACTGAAGCTTTCTTT
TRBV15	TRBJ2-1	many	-	CATTPGSVYNEQFF	TGTGCCACCACTCCTGGGAGCGTATACAATGAGCAGTTCTTC
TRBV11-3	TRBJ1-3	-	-	CASSRGSPGNTIYF	TGTGCCAGCAGCAGAGGCTCTCCGGGAAACACCATATATTTT
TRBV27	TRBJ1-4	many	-	CASSSMRNEKLFF	TGTGCCAGCAGTTCGATGCGTAATGAAAAACTGTTTTTT
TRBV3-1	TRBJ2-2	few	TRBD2	CASSPLAGERGELFF	TGTGCCAGCAGCCCACTAGCGGGAGAGCGTGGGGAGCTGTTTTTT
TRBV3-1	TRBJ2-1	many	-	CASSQDSGTYNEQFF	TGTGCCAGCAGCCAAGATAGTGGGACCTACAATGAGCAGTTCTTC
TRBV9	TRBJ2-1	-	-	CASSLAPNYNEQFF	TGTGCCAGCAGTCTAGCGCCTAATTACAATGAGCAGTTCTTC
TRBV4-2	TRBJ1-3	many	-	CASSLTSFGHGRGSGNTIYF	TGTGCCAGCAGCCTTACATCGTTCGGTCATGGCAGGGGCTCTGGAAACACCATATATTTT
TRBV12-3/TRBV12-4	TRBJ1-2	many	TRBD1	CASSSEGQGAAGYTF	TGTGCCAGCAGTTCAGAGGGACAGGGGGCGGCTGGCTACACCTTC
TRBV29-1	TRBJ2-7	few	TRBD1	CSVRQGLEQYF	TGCAGCGTTAGACAGGGCCTCGAGCAGTACTTC
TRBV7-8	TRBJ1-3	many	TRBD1	CASSKRQGASGNTIYF	TGTGCCAGCAGCAAACGACAGGGGGCTTCAGGAAACACCATATATTTT
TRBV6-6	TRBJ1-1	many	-	CASSSPGHWDTEAFF	TGTGCCAGCAGTTCTCCGGGACACTGGGACACTGAAGCTTTCTTT
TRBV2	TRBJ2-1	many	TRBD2	CASSELAGVDNEQFF	TGTGCCAGCAGTGAGCTAGCGGGGGTAGACAATGAGCAGTTCTTC
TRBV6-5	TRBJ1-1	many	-	CASSWGSMNTEAFF	TGTGCCAGCAGTTGGGGGAGCATGAACACTGAAGCTTTCTTT
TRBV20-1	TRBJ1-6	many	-	CSASPTTLHF	TGCAGTGCTAGTCCCACAACCCTCCACTTT
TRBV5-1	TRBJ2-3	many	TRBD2	CASSPGLAGGGLADTQYF	TGCGCCAGCAGCCCGGGACTAGCGGGAGGGGGCCTGGCGGATACGCAGTATTTT
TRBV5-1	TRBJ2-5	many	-	CASSWDQETQYF	TGCGCCAGCAGCTGGGATCAAGAGACCCAGTACTTC
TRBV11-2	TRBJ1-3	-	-	CASSLRALSGNTIYF	TGTGCCAGCAGCCTAAGGGCCCTCTCTGGAAACACCATATATTTT
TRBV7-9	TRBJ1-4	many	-	CASSDGASNEKLFF	TGTGCCAGCAGCGACGGAGCGTCTAATGAAAAACTGTTTTTT
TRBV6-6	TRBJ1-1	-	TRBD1	CASSYTQDRAEAFF	TGTGCCAGCAGTTACACACAGGACAGGGCTGAAGCTTTCTTT
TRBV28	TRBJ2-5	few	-	CASSTYRVETQYF	TGTGCCAGCAGTACCTACAGGGTTGAGACCCAGTACTTC
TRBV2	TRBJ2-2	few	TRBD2	CASRVYSGSFTGELFF	TGTGCCAGCAGAGTATATAGCGGGAGTTTTACCGGGGAGCTGTTTTTT
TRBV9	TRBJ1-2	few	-	CASSLLETPGGHYGYTF	TGTGCCAGCAGCCTTCTCGAGACACCCGGTGGCCACTATGGCTACACCTTC
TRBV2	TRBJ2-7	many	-	CASRSSENSYEQYF	TGTGCCAGCAGGAGCTCGGAAAACTCCTACGAGCAGTACTTC
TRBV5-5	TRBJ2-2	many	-	CASSLVVRGQTGELFF	TGTGCCAGCAGCTTGGTTGTCAGGGGTCAAACCGGGGAGCTGTTTTTT
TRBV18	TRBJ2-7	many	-	CASSRSSGYASSYEQYF	TGTGCCAGCTCACGATCTTCCGGGTATGCGAGTTCCTACGAGCAGTACTTC
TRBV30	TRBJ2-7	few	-	CAWSYTDPYEQYF	TGTGCCTGGAGCTATACGGATCCTTACGAGCAGTACTTC
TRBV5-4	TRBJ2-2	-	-	CASSPVRANTGELFF	TGTGCCAGCAGCCCAGTGAGGGCGAACACCGGGGAGCTGTTTTTT
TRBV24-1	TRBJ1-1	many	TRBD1	CATSDARGLGTEAFF	TGTGCCACCAGTGACGCCAGGGGGCTCGGGACTGAAGCTTTCTTT